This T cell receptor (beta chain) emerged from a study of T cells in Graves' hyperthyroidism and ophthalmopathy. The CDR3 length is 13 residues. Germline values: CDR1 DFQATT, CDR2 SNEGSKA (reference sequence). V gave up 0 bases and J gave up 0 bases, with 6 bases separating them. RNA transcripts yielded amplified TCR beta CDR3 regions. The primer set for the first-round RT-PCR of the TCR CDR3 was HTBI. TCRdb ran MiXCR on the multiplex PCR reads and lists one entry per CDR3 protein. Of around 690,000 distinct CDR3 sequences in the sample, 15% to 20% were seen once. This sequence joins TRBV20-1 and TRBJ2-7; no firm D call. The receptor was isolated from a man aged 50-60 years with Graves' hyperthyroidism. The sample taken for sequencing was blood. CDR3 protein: CSARDISSYEQYF. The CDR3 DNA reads TGCAGTGCTAGAGATATAAGCTCCTACGAGCAGTACTTC.